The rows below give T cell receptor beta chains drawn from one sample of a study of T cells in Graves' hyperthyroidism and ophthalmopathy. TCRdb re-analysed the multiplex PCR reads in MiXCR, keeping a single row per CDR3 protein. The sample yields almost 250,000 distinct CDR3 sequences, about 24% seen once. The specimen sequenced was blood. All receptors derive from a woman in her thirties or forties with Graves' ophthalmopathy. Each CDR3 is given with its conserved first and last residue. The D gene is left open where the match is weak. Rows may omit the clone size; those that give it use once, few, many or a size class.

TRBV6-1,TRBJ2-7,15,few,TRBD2,TGTGCCAGCAGTGGAACTAGCGGGTTACGCTACGAGCAGTACTTC,CASSGTSGLRYEQYF
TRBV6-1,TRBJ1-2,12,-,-,TGTGCCAGCAGTGACTACGGTGATGGCTACACCTTC,CASSDYGDGYTF
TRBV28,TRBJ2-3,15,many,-,TGTGCCAGCCACCGCCTGGTAGCAAGCACAGATACGCAGTATTTT,CASHRLVASTDTQYF
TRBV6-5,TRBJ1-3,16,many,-,TGTGCCAGCAGTTACTCAGGGGGGGCTATCGGAAACACCATATATTTT,CASSYSGGAIGNTIYF
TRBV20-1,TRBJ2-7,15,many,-,TGCAGTGCTAGAGACTCTCAAGGGGCCTCCTACGAGCAGTACTTC,CSARDSQGASYEQYF
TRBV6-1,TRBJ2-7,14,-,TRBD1,TGTGCCAGCAGTCCGGACAGGGTCTCCTACGAGCAGTACTTC,CASSPDRVSYEQYF
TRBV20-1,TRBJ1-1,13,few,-,TGCAGTGCTAGACCCCGAGGGGACACTGAAGCTTTCTTT,CSARPRGDTEAFF
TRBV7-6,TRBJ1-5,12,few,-,TGTGCCAGCAGCGGTCAAAATCAGCCCCAGCATTTT,CASSGQNQPQHF
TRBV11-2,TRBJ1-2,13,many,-,TGTGCCAGCAGCTGGGACGGTCTCTATGGCTACACCTTC,CASSWDGLYGYTF
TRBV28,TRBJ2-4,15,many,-,TGTGCCAGCAGTTTCGTGATCGTTGGCCAAAACATTCAGTACTTC,CASSFVIVGQNIQYF
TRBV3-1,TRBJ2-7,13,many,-,TGTGCCAGCAGCCAAGAAGGGAGTGGGGCCATGTACTTC,CASSQEGSGAMYF
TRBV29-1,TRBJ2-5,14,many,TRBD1,TGCAGCGTTGAGGAACAGGGGTTTAGCGTGACCCAGTACTTC,CSVEEQGFSVTQYF
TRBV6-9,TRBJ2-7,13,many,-,TGTGCCAGCAGGGACGCCTGCCCCCCCGAGCAGTACTTC,CASRDACPPEQYF
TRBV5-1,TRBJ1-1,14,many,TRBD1,TGCGCCAGCAGCTTGGCAGGGGGGCACACTGAAGCTTTCTTT,CASSLAGGHTEAFF
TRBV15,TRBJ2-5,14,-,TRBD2,TGTGCCACCAGCAGTCGGGGGGGCCCAGAGACCCAGTACTTC,CATSSRGGPETQYF
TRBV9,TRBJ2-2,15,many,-,TGTGCCAGCAGCACTCAACAGGGGAACACCGGGGAGCTGTTTTTT,CASSTQQGNTGELFF
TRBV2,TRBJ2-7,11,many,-,TGTGCCAGCGAGGGGGGGCAGGGACAGTACTTC,CASEGGQGQYF
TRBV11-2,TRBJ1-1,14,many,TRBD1,TGTGCCAGCAGCTTCCAGACAGGGCGGACTGAAGCTTTCTTT,CASSFQTGRTEAFF
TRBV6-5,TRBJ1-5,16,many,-,TGTGCCAGCAGTTACTCCCACCCGGACCCCAACCTCATCCAGCATTTT,CASSYSHPDPNLIQHF
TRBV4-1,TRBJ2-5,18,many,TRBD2,TGCGCCAGCAGCCAAGCTCTCCTTCAGCGGGAGAAAACAGAGACCCAGTACTTC,CASSQALLQREKTETQYF
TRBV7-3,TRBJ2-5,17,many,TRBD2,TGTGCCAGCAGCTGGGGACTAGCGGGAATCGGGCAAGAGACCCAGTACTTC,CASSWGLAGIGQETQYF
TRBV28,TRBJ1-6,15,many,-,TGTGCCAGCAGTGCAGGGACAAGTAATAATTCACCCCTCCACTTT,CASSAGTSNNSPLHF
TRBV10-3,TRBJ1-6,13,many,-,TGTGCCATCAGTGATCCCAAGGGAGAACCCCTCCACTTT,CAISDPKGEPLHF
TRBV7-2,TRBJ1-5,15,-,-,TGTGCCAGCAGCTTAGCGCGAGGGGTAGATCAGCCCCAGCATTTT,CASSLARGVDQPQHF
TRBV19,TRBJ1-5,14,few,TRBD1,TGTGCCAGTACGGGCGGGGACAGGCCACAGCCCCAGCATTTT,CASTGGDRPQPQHF
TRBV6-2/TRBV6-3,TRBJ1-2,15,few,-,TGTGCCAGCAGTCGAAGCCTCAGGGGATCTGATGGCTACACCTTC,CASSRSLRGSDGYTF
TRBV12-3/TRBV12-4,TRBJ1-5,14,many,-,TGTGCCAGCAGTTTTGGGGAGGCCAATCAGCCCCAGCATTTT,CASSFGEANQPQHF
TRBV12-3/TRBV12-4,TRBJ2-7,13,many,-,TGTGCCAGCAGTTTAATCCAAGGCCACGAGCAGTACTTC,CASSLIQGHEQYF
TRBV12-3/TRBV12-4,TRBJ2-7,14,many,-,TGTGCCAGCAGGCCTAGCGCAAGCTCCTACGAGCAGTACTTC,CASRPSASSYEQYF
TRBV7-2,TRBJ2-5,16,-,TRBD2,TGTGCCAGCAGCCCCTGGCTAGCGGGAGGGGGTGAGACCCAGTACTTC,CASSPWLAGGGETQYF
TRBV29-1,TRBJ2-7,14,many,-,TGCAGCGTATTTGACAGTCCTGCTTCCTACGAGCAGTACTTC,CSVFDSPASYEQYF
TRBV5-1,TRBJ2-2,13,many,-,TGCGCCAGTCGGACTGCGAACACCGGGGAGCTGTTTTTT,CASRTANTGELFF
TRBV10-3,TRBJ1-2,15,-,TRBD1,TGTGCCATCAGTGAATTCCAGGGACAGAGCTATGGCTACACCTTC,CAISEFQGQSYGYTF
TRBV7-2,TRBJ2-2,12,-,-,TGTGCCAGCAGCGTTACAGGGGGGGAGCTGTTTTTT,CASSVTGGELFF
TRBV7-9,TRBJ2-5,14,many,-,TGTGCCAGCAGCTCCGGGTTTTATCTGGAGACCCAGTACTTC,CASSSGFYLETQYF
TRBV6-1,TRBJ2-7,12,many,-,TGTGCCAGCAGGGATACTAGGCTGGGGCAGTACTTC,CASRDTRLGQYF
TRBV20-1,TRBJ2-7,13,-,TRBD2,TGCAGTGCTAGAGATCTAGCGGCCTACGAGCAGTACTTC,CSARDLAAYEQYF
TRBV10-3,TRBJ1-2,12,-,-,TGTGCCACCGAGGGCGATGACTATGGCTACACCTTC,CATEGDDYGYTF
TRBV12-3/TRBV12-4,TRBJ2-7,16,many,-,TGTGCCAGCAGTCCCTCCTCCGGGATGACGGCCTACGAGCAGTACTTC,CASSPSSGMTAYEQYF
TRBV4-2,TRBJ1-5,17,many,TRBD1,TGTGCCAGCAGCCAAGATCAGGACAGGGGGCATTATCAGCCCCAGCATTTT,CASSQDQDRGHYQPQHF